This T cell receptor (beta chain) was identified in a study of shared clonotypes between healthy human individuals. The study, taken as a whole, reports: Represented diversity (both genetic and exposure-history) was limited by the small number of donors. Non-shared clonotypes had lower generation probabilities than clonotypes shared by all four sorted-subset donors.

This clone has only one observation. Its target is unknown. The CDR3 is 16 residues long. The J segment lost 3 bases and the V segment lost 4 bases, leaving 7 bases of the junction unmatched. Germline assignment: CDR1 MDHEN and CDR2 SYDVKM. The assay was immunoSEQ multiplex PCR, and TCRdb's table has in-frame clones only and misses some. The sample records roughly 1 million clones, approximately 80% being singletons. This chain connects TRBV28 to TRBJ1-3; 9 bases fit TRBD1. Input material: memory CD4+ T cells from PBMCs. Regarding subset: CD45RA-negative fraction. This clonotype originated in a man in his late teens or twenties in good health. Some clones in this sample may be carry-over from other donors' samples. In DNA form, the CDR3 reads TGTGCCAGCAGTTCGGTCCGGGACAGGGTTGGAAACACCATATATTTT. Its translation is CASSSVRDRVGNTIYF.